This is a list of T cell receptor beta chains from one sample in a study of identical twins. TCRdb recomputed calls from the 5' RACE reads with MiXCR, one row per CDR3 protein. The table includes about 250,000 distinct CDR3 sequences, 7.5% detected once. These data also featured in a second study, about yellow fever vaccine responses in identical twins.

Sequencing used CD8+ T cells sorted from blood. The receptors were gathered from a woman between 18 and 29 years old in good health. Each CDR3 is given with its conserved first and last residue. Each record gives: J gene, CDR3 length, V gene, D gene, clone size, CDR3 protein, CDR3 DNA. The D gene is left open where the match is weak. Some rows have no size entry. The others give once, few or many, or a class for an expanded clone.

TRBJ2-2 18 TRBV5-1 TRBD1 many CASSLRGTGGEITGELFF TGCGCCAGCAGCTTGAGGGGGACAGGGGGCGAGATCACCGGGGAGCTGTTTTTT
TRBJ1-5 12 TRBV29-1 TRBD1 many CSVGQGNQPQHF TGCAGCGTAGGACAGGGTAATCAGCCCCAGCATTTT
TRBJ2-1 18 TRBV6-5 . . CASSYYPGHQYSYNEQFF TGTGCCAGCAGTTACTATCCGGGACACCAGTACTCCTACAATGAGCAGTTCTTC
TRBJ2-1 12 TRBV12-5 . many CASGSSPNEQFF TGTGCTAGTGGTTCCTCCCCCAATGAGCAGTTCTTC
TRBJ2-7 15 TRBV12-3/TRBV12-4 . . CASSLYGGSSYEQYF TGTGCCAGCAGTCTCTACGGGGGAAGCTCCTACGAGCAGTACTTC
TRBJ1-5 14 TRBV5-1 . few CASSLLPGNQPQHF TGCGCCAGCAGCTTGTTGCCGGGAAATCAGCCCCAGCATTTT
TRBJ1-6 18 TRBV6-5 . few CASSYGFITASPNSPLHF TGTGCCAGCAGTTACGGGTTTATAACAGCAAGTCCTAATTCACCCCTCCACTTT
TRBJ2-7 13 TRBV28 . . CASTKTGTYEQYF TGTGCCAGTACAAAAACTGGGACCTACGAGCAGTACTTC
TRBJ1-5 16 TRBV12-3/TRBV12-4 . many CASSLGDLGSNQPQHF TGTGCCAGCAGTTTAGGGGATCTGGGGAGCAATCAGCCCCAGCATTTT
TRBJ2-7 16 TRBV24-1 . few CATSARRGDSNGEQYF TGTGCCACCAGTGCCCGACGCGGGGACAGTAATGGCGAGCAGTACTTC
TRBJ2-2 16 TRBV7-9 TRBD1 once CASSRGGQNFTGELFF TGTGCCAGCAGCCGAGGGGGACAGAACTTCACCGGGGAGCTGTTTTTT
TRBJ1-4 15 TRBV3-1 . few CASSQERDPDEKLFF TGTGCCAGCAGCCAAGAGAGGGACCCCGATGAAAAACTGTTTTTT
TRBJ2-1 15 TRBV9 TRBD2 . CASSHGTSGRDEQFF TGTGCCAGCTCCCATGGGACTAGCGGGAGGGATGAGCAGTTCTTC
TRBJ1-1 11 TRBV24-1 TRBD1 . CATRQGTEAFF TGTGCCACCAGACAGGGGACTGAAGCTTTCTTT
TRBJ2-1 13 TRBV5-6 TRBD2 few CASSWETSPEQFF TGTGCCAGCAGCTGGGAGACTAGCCCAGAGCAGTTCTTC
TRBJ1-1 12 TRBV12-3/TRBV12-4 . many CASSPGWTEAFF TGTGCCAGCAGTCCGGGTTGGACTGAAGCTTTCTTT
TRBJ2-1 17 TRBV9 TRBD2 few CASSVEGLADSYNEQFF TGTGCCAGCAGCGTAGAGGGACTAGCGGATTCCTACAATGAGCAGTTCTTC
TRBJ2-1 17 TRBV5-1 TRBD1 . CASSLGPDREPYNEQFF TGCGCCAGCAGCTTGGGTCCGGACAGGGAGCCCTACAATGAGCAGTTCTTC
TRBJ2-1 15 TRBV2 TRBD2 few CASSERREHLNEQFF TGTGCCAGCAGTGAACGGCGGGAGCATCTCAATGAGCAGTTCTTC
TRBJ2-7 13 TRBV28 . few CASSSGRALEQYF TGTGCCAGCAGTTCGGGACGTGCACTCGAGCAGTACTTC
TRBJ1-1 15 TRBV6-8 . few CASRLLGPMNTEAFF TGTGCCAGCAGACTCCTCGGGCCTATGAACACTGAAGCTTTCTTT
TRBJ2-1 15 TRBV11-2 . few CASSLAGVFIHEQFF TGTGCCAGCAGCTTAGCGGGGGTCTTCATCCATGAGCAGTTCTTC
TRBJ1-1 16 TRBV27 . . CASRPAAGNLNTEAFF TGTGCCAGCAGACCCGCTGCAGGGAATTTGAACACTGAAGCTTTCTTT
TRBJ1-1 16 TRBV6-1 . few CASIPPRAGTNTEAFF TGTGCCAGCATCCCACCCCGGGCGGGAACGAACACTGAAGCTTTCTTT
TRBJ2-1 18 TRBV20-1 TRBD2 . CSAGAGTSGRSSYNEQFF TGCAGTGCTGGGGCCGGGACTAGCGGGAGGAGCAGCTACAATGAGCAGTTCTTC
TRBJ2-5 13 TRBV2 . many CASRGGVSETQYF TGTGCCAGCAGAGGGGGAGTTTCAGAGACCCAGTACTTC
TRBJ1-2 14 TRBV20-1 . many CSASLGGPTYSYTF TGCAGTGCTAGCCTCGGGGGGCCAACGTATAGCTACACCTTC